What follows are 5 T cell receptor beta chains derived from one specimen sequenced in a study of Ad26.COV2.S vaccination and SARS-CoV-2 variants. Produced via immunoSEQ multiplex PCR; TCRdb's table is partial and in-frame only. Of tens of thousands of clones listed, 75% to 85% are singletons. The sample consisted of peripheral blood, taken after recovery from COVID-19. The receptor source for this set is a human donor who had recovered from COVID-19.

This chain links TRBV7-2 with TRBJ2-1; D is ambiguous. This CDR3 has 12 residues. Germline V gene data show CDR1 as SGHTA and CDR2 as FQGNSA. Trimming removed 1 base at V and 13 bases at J, with 11 bases between. For the CDR3, the DNA is TGTGCCAGCAGCTTAGAGCTCTCCTCTCAGTTCTTC. Translating it yields CASSLELSSQFF.

The chain links TRBV18 to TRBJ2-1; D gene unclear. V gave up 2 bases and J gave up 6 bases, with 5 bases separating them. The CDR3 has 12 residues. Per the germline V gene, CDR1 is KGHSH and CDR2 is LQKENI. The CDR3 DNA reads TGTGCCAGCTCACCAAAAGGCAATGAGCAGTTCTTC. Translating gives CASSPKGNEQFF.

The CDR3 sequence is CASAEPRPEAFF. The CDR3 nucleotides read TGTGCCAGCGCGGAGCCACGGCCCGAAGCTTTCTTT. V usage is TRBV12-3 or TRBV12-4 and J usage is TRBJ1-1; D uncertain. The CDR3 sequence is 12 residues long. The V and J ends lost 8 bases and 8 bases respectively, with 15 bases between them.

The rearrangement uses TRBV19 and TRBJ1-2; the match to TRBD1 covers 7 bases. CDR3 length equals 14 residues. Germline values: CDR1 LNHDA, CDR2 SQIVND (reference sequence). The V and J ends lost 7 bases and 8 bases, in that order; junction bases with no gene match: 13. For the CDR3, the DNA is TGTGCCAGTACCTACAGGGGCTGGTCGTGGGGCTACACCTTC. Its protein is CASTYRGWSWGYTF.

This chain connects TRBV15 to TRBJ1-3; D gene uncertain. Deletions cut 3 bases from V and 7 bases from J, with 7 bases between. CDR1 and CDR2 from the germline V gene are LNHNV and YYDKDF (reference sequence). This CDR3 spans 12 amino acids. In DNA, the CDR3 is TGTGCCACCAGCAGCTTGGGTAACACCATATATTTT. Translation gives CATSSLGNTIYF.